The rows below give T cell receptor beta chains drawn from one sample of a study of T cells in localized non-small cell lung cancer. Some clones are missing from TCRdb's copy, which holds only in-frame ones; the method was immunoSEQ multiplex PCR. Among about 21,000 clones, approximately 84% were seen once, and the ten largest hold about 2.4%. The specimen was peripheral blood, collected before any cancer treatment. The source of these receptors is a man aged 35 to 70 with stage I lung adenocarcinoma. CDR3s include the opening cysteine and the closing phenylalanine or tryptophan. The D gene is left open where the match is weak. Some rows have no size entry. The others give once, few or many, or a class for an expanded clone.

size	J	D	V	DNA	CDR3
NA	TRBJ2-3	TRBD1	TRBV11-3	TGTGCCAGCAGCCCCGGACAGGGGAGACATACGCAGTATTTT	CASSPGQGRHTQYF
NA	TRBJ2-1	TRBD2	TRBV18	TGTGCCAGCTCTTTAGGGACTAGTCCCTACAATGAGCAGTTCTTC	CASSLGTSPYNEQFF
NA	TRBJ2-3	NA	TRBV6-5	TGTGCCAGCAGACAGGACCTCACAGATACGCAGTATTTT	CASRQDLTDTQYF
NA	TRBJ2-7	TRBD2	TRBV4-3	TGCGCCAGCAGCCAAGATATAAGATACGGGCTAGCGGCATCCTACGAGCAGTACTTC	CASSQDIRYGLAASYEQYF
NA	TRBJ2-1	TRBD2	TRBV4-2	TGTGCCAGCAGCCAAGAACCAGCGGGAGTCTGGAATGAGCAGTTCTTC	CASSQEPAGVWNEQFF
NA	TRBJ2-7	NA	TRBV4-3	TGCGCCAGCAGCCAAGTTAAAAGCTCCTACGAGCAGTACTTC	CASSQVKSSYEQYF
NA	TRBJ1-1	NA	TRBV2	TGTGCCAGCATCGGAAGGAGCACTGAAGCTTTCTTT	CASIGRSTEAFF
NA	TRBJ2-7	TRBD2	TRBV15	TGTGCCACCAGCAGAGGTGGGAGGGTTGACGAGCAGTACTTC	CATSRGGRVDEQYF
NA	TRBJ2-3	TRBD2	TRBV4-3	TGCGCCAGCAGCGTCCGCGGGGGGGGTCTTTTCACAGATACGCAGTATTTT	CASSVRGGGLFTDTQYF
NA	TRBJ1-5	NA	TRBV6-1	TGTGCCAGCAGTGAAGTAGTGGGGGTCAATCAGCCCCAGCATTTT	CASSEVVGVNQPQHF
NA	TRBJ2-7	NA	TRBV13	TGTGCCAGCAGCCTGGGGCGGGGATCCTACGAGCAGTACTTC	CASSLGRGSYEQYF
NA	TRBJ2-3	TRBD2	TRBV5-1	TGCGCCAGCAGCTTGGGGACTAGCGGGGGTGATACGCAGTATTTT	CASSLGTSGGDTQYF
NA	TRBJ2-1	NA	TRBV19	TGTGCCAGTAGTATAGTCGGGGGAGACAGCACACACAATGAGCAGTTCTTC	CASSIVGGDSTHNEQFF
NA	TRBJ2-3	NA	TRBV15	TGTGCCACCAGGCCTCGGCGGGACCTCACAGATACGCAGTATTTT	CATRPRRDLTDTQYF
NA	TRBJ1-1	NA	TRBV4-1	TGCGCCAGCAGCCAACCTTTCGGGGCAGCTTTCTTT	CASSQPFGAAFF
NA	TRBJ2-1	TRBD1	TRBV11-1	TGTGCCAGCACCTCGATTGCCGGGACAGGGGGACATGAGCAGTTCTTC	CASTSIAGTGGHEQFF
NA	TRBJ2-1	NA	TRBV6-5	TGTGCCAGCAGATTGATGGGAGGAAGGAATGAGCAGTTCTTC	CASRLMGGRNEQFF
NA	TRBJ1-2	TRBD1	TRBV6-5	TGTGCCAGCAGTTATGACAGGGCCTATGGCTACACCTTC	CASSYDRAYGYTF
once	TRBJ1-3	NA	TRBV7-6	TGTGCCAGCAGCTCGCTAGGAAACACCATATATTTT	CASSSLGNTIYF
NA	TRBJ2-5	NA	TRBV5-6	TGTGCCAGCAGCTTGGTTCGAGGGACCCAGTACTTC	CASSLVRGTQYF
NA	TRBJ2-3	TRBD2	TRBV5-1	TGCGCCAGCAGGCCCCCGGCGGGCCGGGGCGCGGGAGAAGGGACAGATACGCAGTATTTT	CASRPPAGRGAGEGTDTQYF
medium-sized	TRBJ2-2	NA	TRBV28	TGTGCGTACAGGACGAACACCGGGGAGCTGTTTTTT	CAYRTNTGELFF
NA	TRBJ2-3	NA	TRBV4-1	TGCGCCAGCAGCCAAGCGAAGGGCGCCGAAAAAGATACGCAGTATTTT	CASSQAKGAEKDTQYF
NA	TRBJ1-2	TRBD1	TRBV6-1	TGTGCCAGCAGTGAGACAGGGGCAGTTTATGGCTACACCTTC	CASSETGAVYGYTF
NA	TRBJ2-1	NA	TRBV5-1	TGCGCCAGCAGCCTGGGACCGCCGGAGCAGTTCTTC	CASSLGPPEQFF
few	TRBJ2-1	TRBD2	TRBV7-8	TGTGCCAGCAGCTTAGAGGGTGGGACTAGCGTGGGTACGGGCAATGAGCAGTTCTTC	CASSLEGGTSVGTGNEQFF
NA	TRBJ2-6	TRBD1	TRBV28	TGTGCCAGCACTCCCGGCGGGACAGGGGCAAATGGGGCCAACGTCCTGACTTTC	CASTPGGTGANGANVLTF
NA	TRBJ2-4	NA	TRBV7-6	TGTGCTCAGCAACAGGGCGGGGTCATAGCCAAAAACATTCAGTACTTC	CAQQQGGVIAKNIQYF
few	TRBJ2-7	NA	TRBV11-1	TGTGCCAGCAGCTTGGGCCAGGGATTCTACGAGCAGTACTTC	CASSLGQGFYEQYF
NA	TRBJ1-4	NA	TRBV2	TGTGCCAGCAGCGGACAGACTAATGAAAAACTGTTTTTT	CASSGQTNEKLFF
NA	TRBJ2-1	NA	TRBV2	TGTGCCAGCAGTGAAGCGACGGTCAATGAGCAGTTCTTC	CASSEATVNEQFF
NA	TRBJ2-7	TRBD1	TRBV7-8	TGTGCCAGCAGATGGGACAGCCAAAACACCTACGAGCAGTACTTC	CASRWDSQNTYEQYF
NA	TRBJ1-6	NA	TRBV19	TGTGCCAGTAGTATAGCGGACGTTTATAATTCACCCCTCCACTTT	CASSIADVYNSPLHF
NA	TRBJ1-6	NA	TRBV28	TGTGCCAGCAGCCGGAGCGTTGGCTATAATTCACCCCTCCACTTT	CASSRSVGYNSPLHF
NA	TRBJ2-2	NA	TRBV2	TGTGCCAGCAGTGTACGGATAGCCGAGGCCGGGGAGCTGTTTTTT	CASSVRIAEAGELFF
NA	TRBJ1-2	NA	TRBV6-1	TGTGCCGGCAGTGAAGCCGGGTTTGGCTATGGCTACACCTTC	CAGSEAGFGYGYTF
medium-sized	TRBJ2-4	TRBD2	TRBV10-3	TGTGCCATCAGTGAAGGGGCGGGAGTGGCAAACATTCAGTACTTC	CAISEGAGVANIQYF
NA	TRBJ2-6	NA	TRBV7-3	TGTGCCAGCAGCAGAACAGGCCCCAGTTCCTCTGGGGCCAACGTCCTGACTTTC	CASSRTGPSSSGANVLTF
once	TRBJ1-6	TRBD1	TRBV7-9	TGTGCCAGCAGTCGGACAGGGAAGGGCGGGTATAATTCACCCCTCCACTTT	CASSRTGKGGYNSPLHF
NA	TRBJ2-2	NA	TRBV2	TGTGCCAGCAGTGGGCCCGCTCCCGGGAACACCGGGGAGCTGTTTTTT	CASSGPAPGNTGELFF
NA	TRBJ2-7	NA	TRBV28	TGTGCCAGCAGTTTCGGCGGAATCCTAGCCTACGAGCAGTACTTC	CASSFGGILAYEQYF
NA	TRBJ2-5	NA	TRBV10-2	TGCGCCAGCAGTGAGTCTGGAGTGTACCAAGAGACCCAGTACTTC	CASSESGVYQETQYF
NA	TRBJ2-7	TRBD2	TRBV6-5	TGTGCCAGCAGTCCCGGACTAGCGAGCCACGAGCAGTACTTC	CASSPGLASHEQYF
large	TRBJ1-2	TRBD1	TRBV6-1	TGTGCCAGCAGTATGACAGGGGCTAGTAGCTACACCTTC	CASSMTGASSYTF
NA	TRBJ2-1	TRBD2	TRBV15	TGTGCCACCAGCAGAGATTCCGCTACTAGCGGGAGGGCGTACAATGAGCAGTTCTTC	CATSRDSATSGRAYNEQFF
NA	TRBJ2-2	TRBD1	TRBV4-1	TGCGCCAGCAGCCGATCGGGACAGGGGGCGTCTTCCCCCGGGGAGCTGTTTTTT	CASSRSGQGASSPGELFF
few	TRBJ1-3	NA	TRBV7-2	TGTGCCAGCAGCCCCAACGCGGGGGGCGCCGGAAACACCATATATTTT	CASSPNAGGAGNTIYF
NA	TRBJ2-7	NA	TRBV14	TGTGCCAGCAGCCAAGATGTGGGTCCCGATCCCTACGAGCAGTACTTC	CASSQDVGPDPYEQYF
NA	TRBJ2-5	NA	TRBV5-5	TGTGCCAGCATCCCAGGGGGGACCGGGGAAGGGACCCAGTACTTC	CASIPGGTGEGTQYF
NA	TRBJ2-7	NA	TRBV5-1	TGCGCCAGCAGAGGGCGAGGAGGGCCTTCAGCCTACGAGCAGTACTTC	CASRGRGGPSAYEQYF